A selection of T cell receptor beta chains follows, all from one sample in a study of tumor T cells in aggressive B-cell lymphoma. This table comes from immunoSEQ multiplex PCR, and its TCRdb copy is limited to in-frame clones, with some not included. The repertoire has 8,000 to 9,500 clones, roughly 85% of them found once; the top ten carry about 3%. Sequencing was carried out using tumor tissue. These TCRs come from an adult with diffuse large B cell lymphoma. The CDR3 runs from the conserved cysteine through the conserved F or W. A D gene is named only where the DNA matches it firmly. Clone size appears in some rows only: once, few, many, or a class for an expanded clone.

TRBV30	TRBJ1-1	TRBD1	NA	CAWSPPDRENTEAFF	TGTGCCTGGAGTCCCCCCGACAGGGAGAACACTGAAGCTTTCTTT
TRBV10-3	TRBJ2-5	TRBD1	NA	CAITPGQGNQETQYF	TGTGCCATCACCCCGGGACAGGGGAACCAAGAGACCCAGTACTTC
TRBV14	TRBJ1-6	NA	NA	CASSPGTYNSPLHF	TGTGCCAGCAGCCCCGGGACATACAATTCACCCCTCCACTTT
TRBV4-3	TRBJ1-2	NA	NA	CASSQLEASVYGYTF	TGCGCCAGCAGCCAACTAGAGGCGTCAGTTTATGGCTACACCTTC
TRBV2	TRBJ2-5	NA	NA	CASSDLETQYF	TGTGCCAGCAGTGATCTAGAGACCCAGTACTTC
TRBV7-2	TRBJ1-4	TRBD1	NA	CASRSTGTAEKLFF	TGTGCTAGCAGGTCAACCGGGACAGCTGAAAAACTGTTTTTT
TRBV5-1	TRBJ2-5	TRBD2	NA	CASSWGGRQETQYF	TGCGCCAGCAGCTGGGGGGGAAGGCAAGAGACCCAGTACTTC
TRBV4-3	TRBJ2-2	NA	NA	CASSQGRVQGNTGELFF	TGCGCCAGCAGCCAAGGAAGGGTACAGGGTAACACCGGGGAGCTGTTTTTT
TRBV5-6	TRBJ2-1	NA	NA	CASSLALYNEQFF	TGTGCCAGCAGCTTGGCCCTGTACAATGAGCAGTTCTTC
TRBV6-5	TRBJ1-1	TRBD1	NA	CASSYSPSGGNTEAFF	TGTGCCAGCAGTTACTCCCCCTCAGGGGGGAACACTGAAGCTTTCTTT
TRBV5-6	TRBJ2-2	TRBD1	once	CASSLGQGRYTGELFF	TGTGCCAGCAGCTTGGGACAGGGCCGTTACACCGGGGAGCTGTTTTTT
TRBV9	TRBJ1-4	TRBD1	NA	CASSVGVGSTGGKEKLFF	TGTGCCAGCAGCGTAGGGGTGGGGTCGACAGGGGGAAAAGAAAAACTGTTTTTT
TRBV6-1	TRBJ2-7	NA	NA	CASSVRGGSYEQYF	TGTGCCAGCAGCGTGAGGGGGGGGTCCTACGAGCAGTACTTC
TRBV5-1	TRBJ2-7	TRBD1	NA	CASSSYRDRGNLGYEQYF	TGCGCCAGCAGCTCTTACCGGGACAGGGGAAATCTAGGCTACGAGCAGTACTTC
TRBV27	TRBJ2-4	NA	once	CASSTQQGEGSKNIQYF	TGTGCCAGCAGTACCCAACAGGGTGAGGGCTCCAAAAACATTCAGTACTTC
TRBV7-9	TRBJ1-6	NA	large	CASSSISGGDSPLHF	TGTGCCAGCAGCTCCATATCGGGAGGGGATTCACCCCTCCACTTT
TRBV18	TRBJ1-1	NA	NA	CASSTGQNTEAFF	TGTGCCAGCTCAACCGGACAGAACACTGAAGCTTTCTTT
TRBV9	TRBJ2-2	TRBD1	NA	CASSVAGTGLYGELFF	TGTGCCAGCAGCGTAGCTGGGACAGGGCTCTACGGGGAGCTGTTTTTT
TRBV7-2	TRBJ1-3	NA	NA	CASSFQGSAGNTIYF	TGTGCCAGCAGCTTCCAGGGATCAGCGGGAAACACCATATATTTT
TRBV6-5	TRBJ1-1	TRBD1	NA	CASSYNRGRTEAFF	TGTGCCAGCAGTTACAACAGGGGAAGGACTGAAGCTTTCTTT
TRBV9	TRBJ2-2	NA	NA	CASSSTRRTGELFF	TGTGCCAGCAGCTCAACCCGGAGGACGGGGGAGCTGTTTTTT
TRBV6-1	TRBJ2-3	NA	NA	CATRVLAWSTDTQYF	TGTGCCACTCGTGTCCTGGCCTGGAGCACAGATACGCAGTATTTT
TRBV11-1	TRBJ1-6	TRBD1	few	CASSPGTGESPLHF	TGTGCCAGCAGCCCCGGGACAGGGGAATCACCCCTCCACTTT